This T cell receptor (beta chain) stems from a study of control samples from healthy donors and cancer patients. The J segment lost 8 bases and the V segment lost 0 bases, leaving 12 bases of the junction unmatched. CDR3 length: 17 amino acids. Germline V gives CDR1 SGHKS, CDR2 YYEKEE (reference sequence). TCRdb's table, derived via immunoSEQ multiplex PCR, lists solely in-frame clones and lacks some. The repertoire includes 120,000 or so clones, 85% to 95% of them detected once, and about 0.6% sits in the top ten. The sequencing input was PBMCs. This clonotype was obtained from a man older than 75 with head and neck cancer. This chain joins TRBV5-5 and TRBJ2-1, with TRBD2 identical over 9 bases. This chain's CDR3 is CASSLVPAAGGGHEQFF. In DNA form, the CDR3 reads TGTGCCAGCAGCTTGGTCCCGGCAGCGGGGGGCGGACATGAGCAGTTCTTC.